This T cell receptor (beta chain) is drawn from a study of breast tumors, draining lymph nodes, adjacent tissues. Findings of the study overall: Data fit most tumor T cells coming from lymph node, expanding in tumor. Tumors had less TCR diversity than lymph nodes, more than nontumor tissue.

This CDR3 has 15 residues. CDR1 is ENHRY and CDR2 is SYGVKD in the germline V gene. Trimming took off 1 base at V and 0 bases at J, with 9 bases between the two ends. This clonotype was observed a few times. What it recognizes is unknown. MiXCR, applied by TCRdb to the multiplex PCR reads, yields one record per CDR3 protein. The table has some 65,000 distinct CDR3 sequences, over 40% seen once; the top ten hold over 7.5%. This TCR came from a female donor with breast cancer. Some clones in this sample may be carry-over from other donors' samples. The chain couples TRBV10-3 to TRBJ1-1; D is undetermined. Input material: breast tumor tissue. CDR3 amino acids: CAISELLGMNTEAFF. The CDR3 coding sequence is TGTGCCATCAGTGAGTTGCTAGGAATGAACACTGAAGCTTTCTTT.